The present entry profiles one TCR beta chain with its context. The sample comes from a study of blood T cell repertoires in COVID-19. V gave up 0 bases and J gave up 4 bases; unmatched junction bases: 3. CDR3 length equals 15 residues. CDR1 SGHRS and CDR2 YFSETQ come from the germline V gene. Assay used: immunoSEQ multiplex PCR; TCRdb lists only in-frame clones, some missing. Of over 350,000 clones listed, 88% are singletons. Specimen: PBMCs or T cells enriched from blood (not recorded which). The sequence was obtained from a woman under 30 who had recovered from COVID-19. The gene calls are TRBV5-1 and TRBJ2-2; 7 bases are shared with TRBD1. CDR3 sequence: CASSLGQGSTGELFF. DNA for the CDR3: TGCGCCAGCAGCTTGGGACAGGGCAGCACCGGGGAGCTGTTTTTT.